The rows below give T cell receptor beta chains drawn from one sample of a study of kidney transplant recipient with SARS-CoV-2 infection. TCRdb itself ran the reads through MiXCR, one entry per CDR3 protein. The repertoire includes 200,000 to 250,000 distinct CDR3 sequences, 29% of them detected once, and 7% to 8% sits in the top ten. Material: a blood sample, obtained at baseline and on approximately day 120 from a kidney transplant recipient. Every receptor here comes from a male patient aged 30 to 39 who had COVID-19 and was a kidney transplant recipient. Some of the T cells may derive from the graft donor. The CDR3 runs from the conserved cysteine through the conserved F or W. Fields, in order: V gene, J gene, D gene, clone size, CDR3 DNA, CDR3 protein. A D gene is named only where the DNA matches it firmly. Clone size is shown for a subset of rows, as once, few, many or a class of expanded clone.

v_gene: TRBV6-6
j_gene: TRBJ1-2
d_gene: NA
abundance: many
CDR3nt: TGTGCCAGCAGTGAGTTTGCAGGTGGGAGAAAGACCCATGGCTACACCTTC
CDR3aa: CASSEFAGGRKTHGYTF

v_gene: TRBV6-6
j_gene: TRBJ2-7
d_gene: NA
abundance: many
CDR3nt: TGTGCCAGCAGTTACTCCGGGACGGATTCCTACGAGCAGTACTTC
CDR3aa: CASSYSGTDSYEQYF

v_gene: TRBV20-1
j_gene: TRBJ2-5
d_gene: NA
abundance: NA
CDR3nt: TGCAGTGCTAGGCAGGGACGGGAGACCCAGTACTTC
CDR3aa: CSARQGRETQYF

v_gene: TRBV7-6
j_gene: TRBJ1-2
d_gene: NA
abundance: many
CDR3nt: TGTGCCAGCAGCGGCACCCCTGAATCTCGAAAGACCTATGGCTACACCTTC
CDR3aa: CASSGTPESRKTYGYTF

v_gene: TRBV24-1
j_gene: TRBJ2-3
d_gene: TRBD1
abundance: NA
CDR3nt: TGTGCCACCAGTGATTTACAGGGGCTTGGTACAGATACGCAGTATTTT
CDR3aa: CATSDLQGLGTDTQYF

v_gene: TRBV27
j_gene: TRBJ2-5
d_gene: TRBD1
abundance: NA
CDR3nt: TGTGCCAGCAGTACGCGGACAGGGCGGGAGACCCAGTACTTC
CDR3aa: CASSTRTGRETQYF

v_gene: TRBV6-4
j_gene: TRBJ2-2
d_gene: NA
abundance: many
CDR3nt: TGTGCCAGCAGTGATACTAGCCCCGGGGAGCTGTTTTTT
CDR3aa: CASSDTSPGELFF

v_gene: TRBV4-3
j_gene: TRBJ2-3
d_gene: TRBD1
abundance: many
CDR3nt: TGCGCCAGCAGCCAACGGACAGGCCTTCTAGTGTATTTT
CDR3aa: CASSQRTGLLVYF

v_gene: TRBV18
j_gene: TRBJ2-1
d_gene: TRBD1
abundance: many
CDR3nt: TGTGCCAGCTCACCGCTCGGGACAGGGCATAATGAGCAGTTCTTC
CDR3aa: CASSPLGTGHNEQFF

v_gene: TRBV2
j_gene: TRBJ1-1
d_gene: TRBD1
abundance: many
CDR3nt: TGTGCCAGCAGCCCGGGACAGCTTGGCACTGAAGCTTTCTTT
CDR3aa: CASSPGQLGTEAFF

v_gene: TRBV7-1
j_gene: TRBJ1-2
d_gene: NA
abundance: NA
CDR3nt: TGTGCCAGAAGCTGTCGCATTCACGAGGGAAGGACCTATGGCTACACCTTC
CDR3aa: CARSCRIHEGRTYGYTF

v_gene: TRBV6-2/TRBV6-3
j_gene: TRBJ2-7
d_gene: NA
abundance: many
CDR3nt: TGTGCCAGCAAGTCCTTTAGCTCCTACGAGCAGTACTTC
CDR3aa: CASKSFSSYEQYF

v_gene: TRBV9
j_gene: TRBJ1-4
d_gene: NA
abundance: many
CDR3nt: TGTGCCAGCAGCGAGTCCCTGGACGGAGAAAATGAAAAACTGTTTTTT
CDR3aa: CASSESLDGENEKLFF

v_gene: TRBV19
j_gene: TRBJ2-7
d_gene: NA
abundance: many
CDR3nt: TGTGCCAGTAGTGGAAAGGGAAGGAACGAGCAGTACTTC
CDR3aa: CASSGKGRNEQYF

v_gene: TRBV6-5
j_gene: TRBJ1-1
d_gene: NA
abundance: many
CDR3nt: TGTGCCGGCTCAGTTGGACAGCTTAACACTGAAGCTTTCTTT
CDR3aa: CAGSVGQLNTEAFF

v_gene: TRBV6-4
j_gene: TRBJ1-2
d_gene: NA
abundance: NA
CDR3nt: TGTGCCAGCAGTGACTCTGGACAAGGGCTGTATGGCTACACCTTC
CDR3aa: CASSDSGQGLYGYTF

v_gene: TRBV6-5
j_gene: TRBJ1-3
d_gene: NA
abundance: many
CDR3nt: TGTGCCAGCAGGGGGCTAGGAAACACCATATATTTT
CDR3aa: CASRGLGNTIYF

v_gene: TRBV5-1
j_gene: TRBJ1-2
d_gene: NA
abundance: many
CDR3nt: TGCGCCAGCTGCACGCAATCGGTTCGAAAGACCTATGGCTACACCTTC
CDR3aa: CASCTQSVRKTYGYTF

v_gene: TRBV5-4
j_gene: TRBJ1-2
d_gene: NA
abundance: many
CDR3nt: TGTGCCAGCTCTAGGCGCGTACCAGGAAAGACCTATGGCTACACCTTC
CDR3aa: CASSRRVPGKTYGYTF

v_gene: TRBV7-2
j_gene: TRBJ2-7
d_gene: NA
abundance: many
CDR3nt: TGTGCCAGCAGCTTAGGGCCTACAGGTGGGACGAATTACGAGCAGTACTTC
CDR3aa: CASSLGPTGGTNYEQYF

v_gene: TRBV3-1
j_gene: TRBJ2-6
d_gene: NA
abundance: many
CDR3nt: TGTGCCAGCAGCCCTAGAGGGGGAAGTGGGGCCAACGTCCTGACTTTC
CDR3aa: CASSPRGGSGANVLTF

v_gene: TRBV6-2/TRBV6-3
j_gene: TRBJ2-5
d_gene: NA
abundance: NA
CDR3nt: TGTGCCAGCAGTTACAGTGCTGACGGGGGAGAGACCCAGTACTTC
CDR3aa: CASSYSADGGETQYF

v_gene: TRBV6-1
j_gene: TRBJ1-2
d_gene: NA
abundance: many
CDR3nt: TGTGCCAGCAGTCCAACAAGCTCTATGCGAAAGACCTATGGCTACACCTTC
CDR3aa: CASSPTSSMRKTYGYTF

v_gene: TRBV12-3/TRBV12-4
j_gene: TRBJ2-7
d_gene: NA
abundance: many
CDR3nt: TGTGCCAGCAGCATATCTTCGGTCCCCTACGAGCAGTACTTC
CDR3aa: CASSISSVPYEQYF

v_gene: TRBV4-2
j_gene: TRBJ2-1
d_gene: TRBD2
abundance: NA
CDR3nt: TGTGCCAGCAGCCAAGATTCCCTTCGGGCGGGAGGACACAATGAGCAGTTCTTC
CDR3aa: CASSQDSLRAGGHNEQFF

v_gene: TRBV3-1
j_gene: TRBJ1-1
d_gene: NA
abundance: many
CDR3nt: TGTGCCAGCAGCCACCAGGGAAGTCGCACTGAAGCTTTCTTT
CDR3aa: CASSHQGSRTEAFF

v_gene: TRBV6-6
j_gene: TRBJ2-3
d_gene: NA
abundance: NA
CDR3nt: TGTGCCAGCAGTTACTCCCAGGCTTCTAGCACAGATACGCAGTATTTT
CDR3aa: CASSYSQASSTDTQYF

v_gene: TRBV5-6
j_gene: TRBJ1-4
d_gene: TRBD1
abundance: many
CDR3nt: TGTGCCAGCAGCTTGAAGGGGGCCCGGGGTGAAAAACTGTTTTTT
CDR3aa: CASSLKGARGEKLFF

v_gene: TRBV6-5
j_gene: TRBJ2-6
d_gene: NA
abundance: many
CDR3nt: TGTGCCAGCAACAGGGTAGGGTCTGGGGCCAACGTCCTGACTTTC
CDR3aa: CASNRVGSGANVLTF

v_gene: TRBV19
j_gene: TRBJ1-3
d_gene: NA
abundance: many
CDR3nt: TGTGCCAGTAGTATACTGGGCTTCTCTGGAAACACCATATATTTT
CDR3aa: CASSILGFSGNTIYF

v_gene: TRBV7-9
j_gene: TRBJ1-2
d_gene: NA
abundance: many
CDR3nt: TGTGCCAGCAGCCAGATTACGGCAGGCGAGTATGGCTACACCTTC
CDR3aa: CASSQITAGEYGYTF

v_gene: TRBV28
j_gene: TRBJ2-7
d_gene: TRBD1
abundance: many
CDR3nt: TGTGCCAGCAGCCCCCCCGGGACAGGGCTCGAGCAGTACTTC
CDR3aa: CASSPPGTGLEQYF

v_gene: TRBV5-5
j_gene: TRBJ2-5
d_gene: TRBD1
abundance: NA
CDR3nt: TGTGCCAGCAGCCAAGGGACAGGGGGTTTGGAGACCCAGTACTTC
CDR3aa: CASSQGTGGLETQYF

v_gene: TRBV5-8
j_gene: TRBJ2-3
d_gene: TRBD2
abundance: few
CDR3nt: TGTGCCAGCAGCGTGGCCGGGACTAGCGGGGGGGCCGGCACAGATACGCAGTATTTT
CDR3aa: CASSVAGTSGGAGTDTQYF